These 4 T cell receptor beta chains share one sample of origin, sequenced in a study of T cell repertoires in cytomegalovirus infection. Antigens for these TCRs are unknown. Each CDR3 protein is one row after TCRdb ran MiXCR on the reads. The sample holds roughly 570,000 distinct CDR3 sequences, just under 40% seen once. The sequencing used cultured PBMCs, collected from culture after CMV antigen stimulation. The receptor set was obtained from a human donor in good health (CMV status not recorded). Some clones in this sample may be carry-over from other donors' samples.

The CDR3 DNA reads as TGTGCCAGCAGCTTAGACGGGGCCCAGTACTTC. Protein sequence: CASSLDGAQYF. The chain carries TRBV7-8 and TRBJ2-5, with D possibly being TRBD2 (5 bases). CDR1 is SGHVS and CDR2 is FQNEAQ in the germline V gene. The V gene lost 1 base and the J gene lost 9 bases, with 6 bases spanning the gap. The CDR3 is 11 residues long.

Written as DNA, the CDR3 is TGTGCCAGCAAGGACGGCGGGAGTTTCGCAGATACGCAGTATTTT. Its protein product is CASKDGGSFADTQYF. The chain is built from TRBV6-2 or TRBV6-3 and TRBJ2-3, with 7 bases that match TRBD2. Germline CDR1 reads MNHEY; CDR2 reads SVGEGT. V shed 7 bases and J 4 bases; nucleotides not matched to a gene: 11. The CDR3 runs to 15 residues.

This clonotype was counted at least ten times. J is TRBJ1-4 and V is TRBV7-8, with D possibly matching TRBD1 (6 bases). The ends were cut back, 5 bases at V and 0 bases at J, with 10 bases in the middle. The CDR3 has 15 residues. Germline loops: CDR1 SGHVS, CDR2 FQNEAQ. CDR3 DNA sequence: TGTGCCAGCAGCAGAAACAGGGCAACTAATGAAAAACTGTTTTTT. Translated, it gives CASSRNRATNEKLFF.

In nucleotides, the CDR3 is TGTGCCAGCAGCCCCGCGGGAGGGGACTATGGCTACACCTTC. Protein product: CASSPAGGDYGYTF. The chain combines TRBV12-3 or TRBV12-4 with TRBJ1-2; possible D gene TRBD1, 5 bases. Trimming removed 6 bases from V and 3 bases from J, with 14 bases in between. The CDR3 consists of 14 residues.